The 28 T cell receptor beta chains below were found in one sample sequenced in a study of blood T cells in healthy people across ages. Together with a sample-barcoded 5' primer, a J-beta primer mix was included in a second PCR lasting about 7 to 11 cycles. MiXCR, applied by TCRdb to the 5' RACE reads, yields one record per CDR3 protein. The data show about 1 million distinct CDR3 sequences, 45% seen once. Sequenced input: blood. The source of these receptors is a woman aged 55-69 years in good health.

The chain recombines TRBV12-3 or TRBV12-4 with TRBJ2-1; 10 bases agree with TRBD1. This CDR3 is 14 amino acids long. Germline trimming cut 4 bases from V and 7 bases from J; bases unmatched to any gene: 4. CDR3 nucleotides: TGTGCCAGCAGTTCCCGGACAGGGGGGAATGAGCAGTTCTTC. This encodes CASSSRTGGNEQFF.

In DNA form, the CDR3 reads TGTGCCAGCAGCGCGGACATGGGTGATGAGCAGTTCTTC. Translated, it gives CASSADMGDEQFF. This chain links TRBV11-2 with TRBJ2-1; a possible D gene is TRBD1 (5 bases). Germline CDR1 and CDR2: SGHAT and FQNNGV. V was shortened by 5 bases and J by 8 bases, with 13 bases between the two germline ends. The CDR3 totals 13 residues.

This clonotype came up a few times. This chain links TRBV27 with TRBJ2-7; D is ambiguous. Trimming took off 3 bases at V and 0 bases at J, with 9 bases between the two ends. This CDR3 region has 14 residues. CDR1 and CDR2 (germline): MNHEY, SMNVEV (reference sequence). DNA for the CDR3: TGTGCCAGCAGTTTTAAGGGCAGCTCCTACGAGCAGTACTTC. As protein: CASSFKGSSYEQYF.

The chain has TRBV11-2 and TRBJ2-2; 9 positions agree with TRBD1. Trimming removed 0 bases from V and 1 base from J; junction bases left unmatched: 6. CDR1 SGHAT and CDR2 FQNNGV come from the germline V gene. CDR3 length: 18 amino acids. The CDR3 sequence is CASSLDPPGQGNTGELFF. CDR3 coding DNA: TGTGCCAGCAGCTTAGATCCGCCGGGACAGGGGAACACCGGGGAGCTGTTTTTT.

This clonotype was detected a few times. The CDR3 loop is CASSQDSRQGRETQYF. DNA of the CDR3: TGTGCCAGCAGCCAAGACAGCAGACAGGGTCGGGAGACCCAGTACTTC. The chain couples TRBV3-1 to TRBJ2-7; 7 bases map to TRBD1. The last part of the DNA fits TRBJ2-5 better; the J call may be wrong. CDR1 and CDR2 from the germline V gene are LGHDT and YNNKEL (reference sequence). CDR3 length: 16 amino acids.

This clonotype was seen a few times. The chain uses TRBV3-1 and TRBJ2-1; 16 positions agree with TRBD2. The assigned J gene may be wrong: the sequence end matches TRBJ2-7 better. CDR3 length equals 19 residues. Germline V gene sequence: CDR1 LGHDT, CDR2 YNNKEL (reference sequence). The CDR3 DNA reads TGTGCCAGCAGCCAAGAGGGACTAGCGGGAGGGAGCTCCTACAATGAGCAGTACTTC. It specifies CASSQEGLAGGSSYNEQYF.

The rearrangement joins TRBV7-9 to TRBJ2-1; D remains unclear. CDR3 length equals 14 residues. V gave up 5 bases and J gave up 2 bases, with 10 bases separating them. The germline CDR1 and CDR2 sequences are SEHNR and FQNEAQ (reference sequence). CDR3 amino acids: CASSPSEAYNEQFF. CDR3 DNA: TGTGCCAGCAGCCCCAGTGAGGCCTACAATGAGCAGTTCTTC.

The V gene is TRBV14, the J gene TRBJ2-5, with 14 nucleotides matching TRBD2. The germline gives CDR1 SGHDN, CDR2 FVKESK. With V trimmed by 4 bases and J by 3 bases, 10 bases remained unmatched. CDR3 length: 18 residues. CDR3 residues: CASSPGLAGEFSKETQYF. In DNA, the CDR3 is TGTGCCAGCAGCCCGGGACTAGCGGGAGAGTTCAGCAAAGAGACCCAGTACTTC.

The CDR3 nucleotides read TGTGCCAGCAGCTACGGACTAGCGGAGACCCAGTACTTC. Translation gives CASSYGLAETQYF. The chain links TRBV6-5 to TRBJ2-5, with 9 nucleotides matching TRBD2. The CDR3 contains 13 residues. Germline V CDR1 and CDR2: MNHEY, SVGAGI. With V trimmed by 6 bases and J by 5 bases, 4 bases remained unmatched.

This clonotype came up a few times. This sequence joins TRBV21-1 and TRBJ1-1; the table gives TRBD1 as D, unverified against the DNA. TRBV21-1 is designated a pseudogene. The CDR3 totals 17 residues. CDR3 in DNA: TGTGCCAGCAGCATCCTACAGGGTCGGGGGGGTTTCCCTGAAGCTTTCTTT. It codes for CASSILQGRGGFPEAFF.

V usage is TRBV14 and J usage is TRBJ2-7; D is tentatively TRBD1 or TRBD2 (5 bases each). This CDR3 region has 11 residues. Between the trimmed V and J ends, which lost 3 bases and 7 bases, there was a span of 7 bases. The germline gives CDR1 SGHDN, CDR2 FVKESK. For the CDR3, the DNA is TGTGCCAGCAGCCACGGGGCGGAGCAGTACTTC. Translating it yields CASSHGAEQYF.

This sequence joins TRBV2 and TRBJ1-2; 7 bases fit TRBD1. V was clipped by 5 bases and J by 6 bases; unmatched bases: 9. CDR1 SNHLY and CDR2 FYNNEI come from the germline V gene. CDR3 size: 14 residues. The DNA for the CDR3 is TGTGCCAGCAGTACTCAAGGGGGCGCGGATGGCTACACCTTC. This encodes CASSTQGGADGYTF. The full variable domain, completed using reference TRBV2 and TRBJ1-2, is EPEVTQTPSHQVTQMGQEVILRCVPISNHLYFYWYRQILGQKVEFLVSFYNNEISEKSEIFDDQFSVERPDGSNFTLKIRSTKLEDSAMYFCASSTQGGADGYTFGSGTRLTVV.

This chain's CDR3 is CASSLLTTPPTIEFF. Written as DNA, the CDR3 is TGTGCCAGCAGTTTACTTACTACACCGCCCACCATTGAGTTCTTC. The rearrangement links TRBV27 to TRBJ2-1; D is ambiguous. Trimming cost V 2 bases and J 14 bases, with 22 bases left between them. Germline CDR1 MNHEY, CDR2 SMNVEV (reference sequence). This CDR3 comprises 15 residues.

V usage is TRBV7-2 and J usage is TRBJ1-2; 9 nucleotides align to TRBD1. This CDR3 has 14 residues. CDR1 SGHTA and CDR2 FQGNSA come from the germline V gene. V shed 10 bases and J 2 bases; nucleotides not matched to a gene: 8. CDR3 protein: CANTRDRANYGYTF. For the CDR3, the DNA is TGTGCCAACACCAGGGACAGGGCCAACTATGGCTACACCTTC.

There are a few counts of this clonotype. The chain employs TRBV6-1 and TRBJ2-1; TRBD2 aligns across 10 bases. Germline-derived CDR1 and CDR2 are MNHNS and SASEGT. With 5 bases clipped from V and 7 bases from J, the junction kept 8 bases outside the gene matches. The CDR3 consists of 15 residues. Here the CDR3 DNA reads TGTGCCAGCAGTATTCCTAGCGGGAGACCAAATGAGCAGTTCTTC. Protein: CASSIPSGRPNEQFF.

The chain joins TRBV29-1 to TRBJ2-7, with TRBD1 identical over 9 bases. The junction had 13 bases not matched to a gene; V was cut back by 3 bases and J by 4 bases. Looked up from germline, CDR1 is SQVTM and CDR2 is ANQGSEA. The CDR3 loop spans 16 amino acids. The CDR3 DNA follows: TGCAGCGTTGAGATTTGGGGCGACAGGGGGAGTTACGAGCAGTACTTC. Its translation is CSVEIWGDRGSYEQYF.

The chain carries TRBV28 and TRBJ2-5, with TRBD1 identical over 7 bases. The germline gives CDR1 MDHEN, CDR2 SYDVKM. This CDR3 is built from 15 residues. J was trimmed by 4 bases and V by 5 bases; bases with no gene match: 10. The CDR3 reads CASSTGTVGGETQYF. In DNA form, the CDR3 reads TGTGCCAGCAGTACCGGGACAGTGGGTGGAGAGACCCAGTACTTC. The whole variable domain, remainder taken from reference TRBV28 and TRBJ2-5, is DVKVTQSSRYLVKRTGEKVFLECVQDMDHENMFWYRQDPGLGLRLIYFSYDVKMKEKGDIPEGYSVSREKKERFSLILESASTNQTSMYLCASSTGTVGGETQYFGPGTRLLVL.

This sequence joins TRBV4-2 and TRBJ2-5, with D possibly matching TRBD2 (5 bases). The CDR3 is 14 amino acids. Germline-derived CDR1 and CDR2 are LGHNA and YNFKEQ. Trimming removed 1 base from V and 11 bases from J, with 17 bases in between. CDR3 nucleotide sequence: TGTGCCAGCAGCCAAGCAATGGGGTCCGGGGAGCAGTACTTC. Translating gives CASSQAMGSGEQYF.

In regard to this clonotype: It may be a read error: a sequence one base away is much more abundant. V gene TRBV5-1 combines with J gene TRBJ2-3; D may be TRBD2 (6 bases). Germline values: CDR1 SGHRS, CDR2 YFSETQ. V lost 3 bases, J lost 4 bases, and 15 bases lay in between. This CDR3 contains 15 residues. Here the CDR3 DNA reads TGCGCCAGCAGCTACAGCGGTGCTAGCGCAGATACGCAGTATTTT. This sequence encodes CASSYSGASADTQYF.

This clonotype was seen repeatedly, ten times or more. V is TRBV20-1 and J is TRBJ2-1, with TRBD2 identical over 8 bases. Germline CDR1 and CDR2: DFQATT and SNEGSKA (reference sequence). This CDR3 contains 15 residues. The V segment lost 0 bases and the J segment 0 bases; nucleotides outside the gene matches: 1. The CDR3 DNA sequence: TGCAGTGCTAGAGAGAGCGGGGGCTCCTACAATGAGCAGTTCTTC. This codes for CSARESGGSYNEQFF.

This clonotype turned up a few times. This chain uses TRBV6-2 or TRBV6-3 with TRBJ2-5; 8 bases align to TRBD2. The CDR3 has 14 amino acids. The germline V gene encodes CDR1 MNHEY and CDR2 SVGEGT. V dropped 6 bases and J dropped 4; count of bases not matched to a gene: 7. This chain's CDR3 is CASSQIGTRETQYF. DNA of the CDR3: TGTGCCAGCAGCCAAATCGGGACTAGAGAGACCCAGTACTTC.

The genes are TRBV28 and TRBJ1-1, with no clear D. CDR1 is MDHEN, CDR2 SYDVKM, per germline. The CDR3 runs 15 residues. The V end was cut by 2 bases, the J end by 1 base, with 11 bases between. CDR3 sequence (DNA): TGTGCCAGCAGTTTAGGAGGACTGAAGAACACTGAAGCTTTCTTT. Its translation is CASSLGGLKNTEAFF.

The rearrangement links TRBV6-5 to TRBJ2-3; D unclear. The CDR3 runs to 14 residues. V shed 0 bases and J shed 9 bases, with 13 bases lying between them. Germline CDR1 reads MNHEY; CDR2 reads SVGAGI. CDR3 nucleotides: TGTGCCAGCAGTTACTCAGGCTCCACCCAGACGCAGTATTTT. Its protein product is CASSYSGSTQTQYF.

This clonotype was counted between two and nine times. As DNA, the CDR3 is TGTGCCAGCAGTTACCGGGATCACAGGGGGACTGATTCCTACAATGAGCAGTTCTTC. This gives the protein CASSYRDHRGTDSYNEQFF. This chain joins TRBV6-2 or TRBV6-3 and TRBJ2-1; 8 bases match TRBD1. Germline CDR1 is MNHEY and CDR2 is SVGEGT. The CDR3 spans 19 residues. Trimming at V came to 2 bases and at J to 1 base, leaving 13 bases not matched to a gene.

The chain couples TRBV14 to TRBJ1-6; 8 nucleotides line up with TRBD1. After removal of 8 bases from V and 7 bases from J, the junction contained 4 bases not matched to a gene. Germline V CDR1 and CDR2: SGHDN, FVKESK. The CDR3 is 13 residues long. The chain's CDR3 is CASSRDRNSPLHF. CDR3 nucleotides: TGTGCCAGCTCCCGGGACAGGAATTCACCCCTCCACTTT. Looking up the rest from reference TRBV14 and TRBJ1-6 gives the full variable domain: EAGVTQFPSHSVIEKGQTVTLRCDPISGHDNLYWYRRVMGKEIKFLLHFVKESKQDESGMPNNRFLAERTGGTYSTLKVQPAELEDSGVYFCASSRDRNSPLHFGNGTRLTVT.

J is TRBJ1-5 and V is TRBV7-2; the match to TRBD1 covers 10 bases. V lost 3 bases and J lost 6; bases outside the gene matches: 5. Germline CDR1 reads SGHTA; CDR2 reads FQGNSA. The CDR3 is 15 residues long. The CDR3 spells CASSLDRGRGQPQHF. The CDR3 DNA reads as TGTGCCAGCAGCTTGGACAGGGGGAGAGGTCAGCCCCAGCATTTT.

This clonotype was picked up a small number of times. As DNA, the CDR3 is TGCAGTGCCATCATAGCGGGAAGGATCTACGAGCAGTACTTC. As protein: CSAIIAGRIYEQYF. The chain recombines TRBV20-1 with TRBJ2-7; 8 bases are a match to TRBD2. The CDR3 contains 14 residues. Germline CDR1 and CDR2: DFQATT and SNEGSKA (reference sequence). After removal of 6 bases from V and 3 bases from J, the junction contained 10 bases not matched to a gene.

The CDR3, as DNA: TGTGCCAGCAGCCCAGTGCTGGCGGGAGCCTCCTACGAGCAGTACTTC. Amino acid sequence: CASSPVLAGASYEQYF. The rearrangement links TRBV11-1 to TRBJ2-7, with 7 nucleotides matching TRBD2. The V segment lost 5 bases and the J segment 0 bases; nucleotides outside the gene matches: 10. This CDR3 contains 16 residues. Germline CDR1 SGHAT, CDR2 FQDESV (reference sequence).